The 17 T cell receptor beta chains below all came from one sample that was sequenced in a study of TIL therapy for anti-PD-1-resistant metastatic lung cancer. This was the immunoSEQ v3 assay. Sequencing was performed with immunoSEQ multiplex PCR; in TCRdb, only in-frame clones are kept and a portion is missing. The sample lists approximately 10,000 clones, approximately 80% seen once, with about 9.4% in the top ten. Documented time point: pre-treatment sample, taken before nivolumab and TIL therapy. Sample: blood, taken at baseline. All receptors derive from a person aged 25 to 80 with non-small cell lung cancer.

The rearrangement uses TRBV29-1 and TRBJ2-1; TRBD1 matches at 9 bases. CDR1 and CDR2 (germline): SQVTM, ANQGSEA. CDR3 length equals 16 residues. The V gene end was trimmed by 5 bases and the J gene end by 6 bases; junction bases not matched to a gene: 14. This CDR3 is CSVLRPGQGTINEQFF. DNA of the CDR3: TGCAGCGTTCTACGTCCGGGACAGGGTACGATCAATGAGCAGTTCTTC.

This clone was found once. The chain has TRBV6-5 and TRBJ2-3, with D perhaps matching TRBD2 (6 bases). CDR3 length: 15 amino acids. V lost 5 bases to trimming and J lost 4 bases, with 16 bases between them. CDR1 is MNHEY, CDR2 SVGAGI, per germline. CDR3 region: CASSRLVWSADTQYF. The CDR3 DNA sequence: TGTGCCAGCAGTCGACTAGTATGGAGCGCAGATACGCAGTATTTT.

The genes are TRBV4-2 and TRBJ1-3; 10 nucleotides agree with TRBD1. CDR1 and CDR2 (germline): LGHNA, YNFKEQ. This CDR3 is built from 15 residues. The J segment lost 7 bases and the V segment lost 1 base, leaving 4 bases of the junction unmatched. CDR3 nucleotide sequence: TGTGCCAGCAGCCAAGGGGTGGGACAGGGGAACACCATATATTTT. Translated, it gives CASSQGVGQGNTIYF.

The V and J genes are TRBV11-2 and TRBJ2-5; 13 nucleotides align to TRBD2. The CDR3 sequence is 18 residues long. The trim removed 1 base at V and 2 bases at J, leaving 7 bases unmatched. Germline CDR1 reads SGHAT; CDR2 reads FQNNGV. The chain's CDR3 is CASSLVMVLAGGQETQYF. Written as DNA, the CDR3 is TGTGCCAGCAGCTTAGTCATGGTACTAGCGGGAGGGCAAGAGACCCAGTACTTC.

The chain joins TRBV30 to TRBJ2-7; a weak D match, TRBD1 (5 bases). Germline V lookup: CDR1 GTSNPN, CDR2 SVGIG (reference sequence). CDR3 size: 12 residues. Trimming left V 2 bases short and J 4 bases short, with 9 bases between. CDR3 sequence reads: CAWSPQGYEQYF. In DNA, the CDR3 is TGTGCCTGGAGTCCGCAGGGATACGAGCAGTACTTC.

The CDR3 here is CAWSNLGAEAFF. DNA of the CDR3: TGTGCCTGGAGTAACCTGGGCGCTGAAGCTTTCTTT. This chain uses TRBV30 with TRBJ1-1, with no clear D. The CDR3 is made up of 12 amino acids. Trimming left V 2 bases short and J 6 bases short, with 10 bases between. Germline CDR1 reads GTSNPN; CDR2 reads SVGIG (reference sequence).

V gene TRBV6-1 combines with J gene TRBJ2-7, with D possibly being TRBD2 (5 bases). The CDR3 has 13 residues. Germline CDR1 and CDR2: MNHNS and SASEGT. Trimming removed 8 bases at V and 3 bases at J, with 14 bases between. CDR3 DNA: TGTGCCAGCGGAGGCAGCCCACTCTACGAGCAGTACTTC. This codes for CASGGSPLYEQYF.

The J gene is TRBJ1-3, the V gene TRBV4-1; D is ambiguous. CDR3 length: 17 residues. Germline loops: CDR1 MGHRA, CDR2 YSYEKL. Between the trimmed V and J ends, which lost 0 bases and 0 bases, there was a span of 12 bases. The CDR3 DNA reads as TGCGCCAGCAGCCAAGACGGTCCAGCGCCCTCTGGAAACACCATATATTTT. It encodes CASSQDGPAPSGNTIYF.

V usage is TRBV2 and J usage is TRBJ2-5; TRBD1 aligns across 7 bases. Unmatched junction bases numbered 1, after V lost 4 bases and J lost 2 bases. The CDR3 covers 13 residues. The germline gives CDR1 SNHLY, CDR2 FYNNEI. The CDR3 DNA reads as TGTGCCAGCAGTGGGGACAGTCAAGAGACCCAGTACTTC. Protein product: CASSGDSQETQYF.

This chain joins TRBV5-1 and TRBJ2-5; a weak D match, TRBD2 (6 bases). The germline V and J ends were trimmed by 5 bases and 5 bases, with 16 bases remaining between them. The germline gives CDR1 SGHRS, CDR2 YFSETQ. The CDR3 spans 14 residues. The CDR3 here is CASSSGTGDETQYF. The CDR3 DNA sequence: TGCGCCAGCAGTTCCGGGACTGGAGACGAGACCCAGTACTTC.

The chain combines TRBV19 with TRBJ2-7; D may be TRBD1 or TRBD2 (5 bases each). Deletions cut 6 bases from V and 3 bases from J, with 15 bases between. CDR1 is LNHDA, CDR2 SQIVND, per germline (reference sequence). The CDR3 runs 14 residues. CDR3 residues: CASSPGTPDYEQYF. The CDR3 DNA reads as TGTGCCAGTAGCCCCGGGACGCCCGACTACGAGCAGTACTTC.

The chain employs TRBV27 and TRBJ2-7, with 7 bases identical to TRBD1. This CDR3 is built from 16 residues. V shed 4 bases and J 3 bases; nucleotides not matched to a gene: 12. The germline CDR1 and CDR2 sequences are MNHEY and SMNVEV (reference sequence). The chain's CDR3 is CASSSASGTENYEQYF. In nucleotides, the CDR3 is TGTGCCAGCAGTTCTGCTTCCGGGACAGAGAACTACGAGCAGTACTTC.

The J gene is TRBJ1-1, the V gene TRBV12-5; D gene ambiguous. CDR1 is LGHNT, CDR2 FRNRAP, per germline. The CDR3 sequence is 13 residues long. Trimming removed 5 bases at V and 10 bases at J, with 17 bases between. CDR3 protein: CASGMGSGLLAFF. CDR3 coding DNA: TGTGCTAGTGGTATGGGGTCTGGACTTCTAGCTTTCTTT.

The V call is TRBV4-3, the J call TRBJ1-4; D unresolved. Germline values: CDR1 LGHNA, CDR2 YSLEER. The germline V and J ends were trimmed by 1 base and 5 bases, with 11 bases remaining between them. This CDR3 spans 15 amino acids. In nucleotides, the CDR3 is TGCGCCAGCAGCCAAGCATTGGAAGCCAATGAAAAACTGTTTTTT. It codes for CASSQALEANEKLFF.

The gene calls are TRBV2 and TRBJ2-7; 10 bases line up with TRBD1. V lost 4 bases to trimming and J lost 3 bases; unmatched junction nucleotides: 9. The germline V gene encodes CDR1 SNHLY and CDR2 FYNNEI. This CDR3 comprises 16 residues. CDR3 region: CASSGDRGLVSYEQYF. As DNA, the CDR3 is TGTGCCAGCAGTGGGGACAGGGGACTAGTTAGCTACGAGCAGTACTTC.

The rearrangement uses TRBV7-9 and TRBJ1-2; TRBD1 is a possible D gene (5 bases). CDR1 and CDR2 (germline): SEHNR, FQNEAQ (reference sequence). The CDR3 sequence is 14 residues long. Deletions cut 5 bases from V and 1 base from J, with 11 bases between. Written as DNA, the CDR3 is TGTGCCAGCAGCGACCAGGGACTTAACTATGGCTACACCTTC. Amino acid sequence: CASSDQGLNYGYTF.

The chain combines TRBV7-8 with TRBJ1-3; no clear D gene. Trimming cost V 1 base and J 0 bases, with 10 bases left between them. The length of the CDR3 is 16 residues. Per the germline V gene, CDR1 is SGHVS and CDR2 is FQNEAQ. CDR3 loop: CASSLDLITSGNTIYF. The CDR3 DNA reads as TGTGCCAGCAGCTTAGACCTGATAACCTCTGGAAACACCATATATTTT.